The entry below describes one TCR beta chain. The data are from a study of blood T cell repertoires in COVID-19. Across the study: PBMCs, B-cell-depleted T cells, or T cells provided the cDNA or gDNA that made up the material.

Per the study methods: The assay estimated nucleated cells by amplifying reference gene primers. TCRdb keeps only in-frame clones here, not all; method: immunoSEQ multiplex PCR. For V, J and clone size, that table is used; D and trimming come from the DNA. The sample has some 200,000 clones, 85% to 90% seen once. V was trimmed by 1 base and J by 8 bases, leaving 11 bases between them. CDR1 and CDR2 from the germline V gene are SGHTA and FQGNSA. This CDR3 is built from 13 residues. A Seattle source enrolled patients during active infection and followed them longitudinally. This sequence was found in a woman aged 70-85 years with COVID-19, enrolled during active disease. The chain has TRBV7-2 and TRBJ1-2; possible D gene TRBD1, 5 bases. The sample consisted of peripheral blood. CDR3 nucleotide sequence: TGTGCCAGCAGCTTAGAAGCCAGGGTCGGCTACACCTTC. This encodes CASSLEARVGYTF.